This paragraph reports one T cell receptor (beta chain). The target antigen is unknown. The entry originates in a study of brain T cells in children with intractable seizures. Study-wide results and caveats: HCMV serostatus was not known, and viral specificity came from CDR3 similarity only.

Measured with immunoSEQ multiplex PCR; TCRdb has only the in-frame clones, and not every one. The table has 80,000 or so clones, about 92% seen once. This CDR3 contains 14 residues. Surgery cases with the highest brain T cell transcript signatures were chosen for sequencing. Before surgery, patients took at least one anti-epileptic drug. The rearrangement joins TRBV21-1 to TRBJ2-7; the table assigns TRBD1, which was not confirmed against the DNA. TRBV21-1 is described as a pseudogene. The source is a boy under three years old with tuberous sclerosis and intractable seizures. This material consisted of peripheral blood, taken at surgery. The chain's CDR3 is CASSKARQAYEQYF. The CDR3 region has the DNA TGTGCCAGCAGCAAAGCCAGGCAGGCCTACGAGCAGTACTTC.